One TCR beta chain is described in this entry. Assay used: immunoSEQ multiplex PCR; TCRdb lists only in-frame clones, some missing. The sample has about 59,000 clones, 87% seen once. These data belong to a study of OX40 agonist ivuxolimab in advanced cancers. The CDR3 covers 13 residues. The V end was cut by 3 bases, the J end by 6 bases, with 15 bases between. CDR1 is SQVTM, CDR2 ANQGSEA, per germline. The chain has TRBV29-1 and TRBJ2-7, with a tentative D call TRBD1 (6 bases). This TCR was recovered from an adult with an advanced solid tumor such as melanoma, head and neck, liver or kidney cancer. The sequencing here drew on CD4+ or CD8+ T cells sorted from blood, taken in a trial of the OX40 agonist ivuxolimab. CDR3 in DNA: TGCAGCGTTGAGGATAGTGAAGGGGGCGAGCAGTACTTC. Encoded protein: CSVEDSEGGEQYF.